Sequencing of this TCR beta chain was carried out in a study of cytomegalovirus exposure and HLA in healthy donors. Whole-study findings and limits: Later analysis associated a missense DCLRE1C variant with TCR beta V- and J-gene trimming. Later work associated fewer than 20,000 TCR beta sequences with HLA alleles at 0.05 false discovery rate. As immune exposure information, only CMV serostatus was available.

A remark on this clone: The antigen is unknown.

PCR amplification relied on 60 Vbeta primers (plus 13 Jbeta primers). Sequencing was performed with immunoSEQ multiplex PCR; in TCRdb, only in-frame clones are kept and a portion is missing. The table has 150,000 or so clones, roughly 80% seen once; the top ten hold about 13%. The J segment lost 3 bases and the V segment lost 11 bases, leaving 9 bases of the junction unmatched. The germline gives CDR1 ENHRY, CDR2 SYGVKD. This CDR3 comprises 13 residues. The source is a middle-aged man in good health and CMV-seropositive. Sequencing used PBMCs. The rearrangement links TRBV10-3 to TRBJ2-7; TRBD1 matches at 8 bases. The CDR3 reads CASRTGPNYEQYF. DNA of the CDR3: TGTGCCTCGCGGACAGGGCCCAACTACGAGCAGTACTTC.